The rows below give T cell receptor beta chains drawn from one sample of a study of blood T cells in healthy people across ages. One entry per CDR3 protein results from TCRdb running MiXCR on the 5' RACE reads. This table holds some 1.5 million distinct CDR3 sequences, 28% found once. The sequenced material came from blood. The source is a woman under 40 in good health. The CDR3 runs from the conserved cysteine through the conserved F or W. D genes are given only for firm matches. Expanded clones get a size class; other rows say once, few or many, or leave the size out.

>TRBJ2-5|TRBD2|12|TRBV20-1|few
TGCAGTGTCCGGCTAGCGGAAGAGACCCAGTACTTC
CSVRLAEETQYF
>TRBJ2-2|-|14|TRBV4-3|-
TGCGCCAGCGCCGACAGGGAGGACACCGGGGAGCTGTTTTTT
CASADREDTGELFF
>TRBJ2-3|-|14|TRBV20-1|few
TGCAGTGCTAGAGTAGGTACCACGATGGATACGCAGTATTTT
CSARVGTTMDTQYF
>TRBJ2-3|TRBD2|14|TRBV6-6|many
TGTGCCAGTTCGCTAGCGGGAGAGGCGGATACGCAGTATTTT
CASSLAGEADTQYF
>TRBJ2-7|-|13|TRBV7-2|-
TGTGCCAGCAGCTTAGGGAGCACTATCGAGCAGTACTTC
CASSLGSTIEQYF
>TRBJ2-1|-|15|TRBV7-3|few
TGTGCCAGCAGCTTAACCGGGGGACAGCACACGGAGCAGTTCTTC
CASSLTGGQHTEQFF
>TRBJ2-1|-|17|TRBV7-2|few
TGTGCCAGCAGCTTAAGTGGGATAAACCCTAGTAAAGATGAGCAGTTCTTC
CASSLSGINPSKDEQFF
>TRBJ2-1|-|14|TRBV20-1|many
TGCAGTGCCCCCCGGCTAAGCTCCTACAATGAGCAGTTCTTC
CSAPRLSSYNEQFF
>TRBJ2-3|TRBD1|14|TRBV12-3/TRBV12-4|many
TGTGCCAGCAGTCGGGACAGTCAGGGAGATACGCAGTATTTT
CASSRDSQGDTQYF
>TRBJ1-1|-|16|TRBV12-5|-
TGTGCTAGTGGTTTGGTACGAATCGGGGCGAACACTGAAGCTTTCTTT
CASGLVRIGANTEAFF
>TRBJ2-5|-|15|TRBV3-1|-
TGTGCCAGCAGCCACCCCGGAGCTGGGCCGCCGACCCAGTACTTC
CASSHPGAGPPTQYF
>TRBJ1-2|-|14|TRBV4-3|few
TGCGCCAGCAGCCAAGATAGGGGTTTGGGCGGCTACACCTTC
CASSQDRGLGGYTF
>TRBJ1-1|TRBD1|15|TRBV3-1|-
TGTGCCAGCAGCCAGCGACAGGGACAGAACACTGAAGCTTTCTTT
CASSQRQGQNTEAFF
>TRBJ1-5|-|13|TRBV2|-
TGTGCCAGCAGTGAAGAAAGGGATCAGCCCCAGCATTTT
CASSEERDQPQHF
>TRBJ2-7|TRBD2|15|TRBV3-1|few
TGTGCCAGCAGCCAAGTAGCGGGGAGACCCTACGAGCAGTACTTC
CASSQVAGRPYEQYF
>TRBJ2-3|TRBD2|16|TRBV9|-
TGTGCCAGCAGCGTAGAGGTAGCGGGAGGCCGGGATACGCAGTATTTT
CASSVEVAGGRDTQYF
>TRBJ1-6|-|15|TRBV7-2|few
TGTGCCAGCAGCCCCCAATCGGGCTATAATTCACCCCTCCACTTT
CASSPQSGYNSPLHF
>TRBJ1-2|-|14|TRBV20-1|many
TGCAGTGCTAGAGAAACAGGGTGGGCTCCTGGCTACACCTTC
CSARETGWAPGYTF
>TRBJ2-1|TRBD2|13|TRBV20-1|many
TGCAGTGTACCCACTAGCGGCTACAATGAGCAGTTCTTC
CSVPTSGYNEQFF
>TRBJ1-5|-|16|TRBV4-1|-
TGCGCCAGCAGCCAAGTGGGGAGGAACGCCGATCAGCCCCAGCATTTT
CASSQVGRNADQPQHF
>TRBJ2-1|TRBD2|17|TRBV7-9|-
TGTGCCAGCAGCTTAGATCTTGCGGGAGACCTCTACAATGAGCAGTTCTTC
CASSLDLAGDLYNEQFF
>TRBJ2-5|TRBD2|17|TRBV7-9|few
TGTGCCAGCAGCTTAGCGGGACTAGGGCCCTACCAAGAGACCCAGTACTTC
CASSLAGLGPYQETQYF
>TRBJ2-4|TRBD2|12|TRBV20-1|few
TGCAGTGGGACTAGCGGGACCAATGAGCAGTACTTC
CSGTSGTNEQYF
>TRBJ1-1|-|12|TRBV28|-
TGTGCCAGCGCCCGCAGGGAGACTGAAGCTTTCTTT
CASARRETEAFF
>TRBJ2-1|TRBD2|17|TRBV11-2|few
TGTGCCAGCAGCTTAGTCCCTGAAGCGGGGTTTTTGAATGAGCAGTTCTTC
CASSLVPEAGFLNEQFF